This T cell receptor beta chain comes out of a study of T cell responses to AZD1222 COVID-19 vaccine. A remark on this clone: Its antigen remains unknown.

Only in-frame clones appear in the TCRdb table, and some are missing; sequencing was by immunoSEQ multiplex PCR. The sample consists of 150,000 to 200,000 clones, 80% to 90% of them appearing once. Points from the study as a whole: The CD4 TCRs associated with vaccination extended across spike and predominated at 160-218 and 743-854.

The TCR originated in an adult in good health. The sample was peripheral blood, taken on day 0 of AZD1222 vaccination.

CDR3 in DNA: TGTGCCAGCAGCTCCTCGAGATTGCCCCAGCATTTT. This encodes CASSSSRLPQHF. This chain links TRBV28 with TRBJ1-5; no definite D call. The CDR3 is 12 residues long. V lost 6 bases and J 9 bases, leaving 12 bases between the germline ends. Germline lookup yields CDR1 MDHEN and CDR2 SYDVKM.